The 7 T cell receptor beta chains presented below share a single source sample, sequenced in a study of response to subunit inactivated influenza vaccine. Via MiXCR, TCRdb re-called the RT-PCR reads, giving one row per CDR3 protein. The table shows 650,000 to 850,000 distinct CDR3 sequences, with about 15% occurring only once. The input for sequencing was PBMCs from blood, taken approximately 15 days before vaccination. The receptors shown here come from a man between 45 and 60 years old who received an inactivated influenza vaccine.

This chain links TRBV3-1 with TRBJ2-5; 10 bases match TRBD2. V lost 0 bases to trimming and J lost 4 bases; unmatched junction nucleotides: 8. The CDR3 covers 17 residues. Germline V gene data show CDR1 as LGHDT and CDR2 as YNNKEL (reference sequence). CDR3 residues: CASSQDRLAGVGETQYF. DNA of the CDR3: TGTGCCAGCAGCCAAGATCGGCTAGCGGGAGTTGGAGAGACCCAGTACTTC.

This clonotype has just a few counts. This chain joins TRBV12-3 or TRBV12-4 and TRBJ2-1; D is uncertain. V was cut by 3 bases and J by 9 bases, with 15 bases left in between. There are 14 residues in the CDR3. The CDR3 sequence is CASSFELTPAEQFF. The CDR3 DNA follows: TGTGCCAGCAGTTTCGAGTTAACGCCGGCTGAGCAGTTCTTC.

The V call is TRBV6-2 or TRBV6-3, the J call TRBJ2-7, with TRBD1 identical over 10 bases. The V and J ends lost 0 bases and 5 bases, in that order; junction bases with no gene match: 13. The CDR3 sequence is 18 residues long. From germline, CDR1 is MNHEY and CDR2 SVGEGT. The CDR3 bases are TGTGCCAGCAGTTACTCTTTAGACAGGGGGCAACACAACAACGAGCAGTACTTC. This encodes CASSYSLDRGQHNNEQYF.

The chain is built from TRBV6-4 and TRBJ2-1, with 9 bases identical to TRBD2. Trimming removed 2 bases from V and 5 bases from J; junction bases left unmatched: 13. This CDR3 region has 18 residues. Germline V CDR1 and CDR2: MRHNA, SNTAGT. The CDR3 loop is CASSDQPLAGASNNEQFF. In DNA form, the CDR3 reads TGTGCCAGCAGTGACCAACCCTTAGCGGGGGCTTCCAACAATGAGCAGTTCTTC.

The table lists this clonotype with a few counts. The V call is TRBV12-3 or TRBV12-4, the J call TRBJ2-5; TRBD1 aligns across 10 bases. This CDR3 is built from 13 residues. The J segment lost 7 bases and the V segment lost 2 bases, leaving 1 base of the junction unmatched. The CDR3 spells CASSLRDRGTQYF. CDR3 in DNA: TGTGCCAGCAGTTTAAGGGACAGGGGGACCCAGTACTTC.

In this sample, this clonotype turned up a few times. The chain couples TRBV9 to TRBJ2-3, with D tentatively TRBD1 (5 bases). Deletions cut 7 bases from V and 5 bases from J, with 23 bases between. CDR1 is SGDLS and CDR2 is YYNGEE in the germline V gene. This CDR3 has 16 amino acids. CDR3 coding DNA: TGTGCCAGCGGAAGATCTGGACCCACCAGGGTAGATACGCAGTATTTT. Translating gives CASGRSGPTRVDTQYF.

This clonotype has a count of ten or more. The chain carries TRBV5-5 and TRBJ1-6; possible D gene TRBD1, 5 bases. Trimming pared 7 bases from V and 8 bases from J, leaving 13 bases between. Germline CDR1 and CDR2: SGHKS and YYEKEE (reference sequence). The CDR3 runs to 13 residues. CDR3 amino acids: CASLRQPDSPLHF. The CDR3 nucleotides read TGTGCCAGCCTCAGACAGCCCGATTCACCCCTCCACTTT.